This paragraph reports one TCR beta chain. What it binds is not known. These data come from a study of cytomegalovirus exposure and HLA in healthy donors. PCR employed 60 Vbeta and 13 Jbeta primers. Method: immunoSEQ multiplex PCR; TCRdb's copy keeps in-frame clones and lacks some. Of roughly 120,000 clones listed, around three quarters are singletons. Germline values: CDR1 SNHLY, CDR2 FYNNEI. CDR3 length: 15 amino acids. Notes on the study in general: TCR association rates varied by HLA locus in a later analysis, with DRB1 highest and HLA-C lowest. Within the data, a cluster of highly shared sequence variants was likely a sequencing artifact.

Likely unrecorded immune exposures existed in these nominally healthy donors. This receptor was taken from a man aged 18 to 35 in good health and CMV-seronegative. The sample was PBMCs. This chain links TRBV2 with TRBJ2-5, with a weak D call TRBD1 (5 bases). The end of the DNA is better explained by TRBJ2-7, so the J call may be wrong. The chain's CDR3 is CASSEVGQATGEQYF. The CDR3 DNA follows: TGTGCCAGCAGTGAAGTGGGGCAGGCGACGGGCGAGCAGTACTTC.